The clone carrying this TCR beta chain appeared many times. The antigen remains undetermined. Read data end 3 residues before the CDR3 end; the end is taken from the germline J gene. This CDR3 has 14 amino acids. With 4 bases removed from V and 6 bases from J, the gap between germline ends came to 13 bases. Germline CDR1 reads KGHSH; CDR2 reads LQKENI. This specimen comes from a study of T cell clonality in common variable immunodeficiency. TCRdb's table, derived via immunoSEQ multiplex PCR, lists solely in-frame clones and lacks some. The sample lists tens of thousands of clones, none appearing once, the ten largest making up 4.5% to 5.5%. The study's findings and limits: Common variable immunodeficiency TCR beta sequences reportedly had fewer deletions and N-nucleotide insertions. CVID subjects shared fewer TCRbeta clones than healthy controls did. Compared with healthy controls, CVID subjects showed increased TCRbeta clonality, mostly in about a third. Repertoire-complication correlations in CVID were limited by patient heterogeneity.

The sample taken for sequencing was peripheral blood mononuclear cells. V is TRBV18 and J is TRBJ2-1; D is unclear. The receptor was derived from a person between 18 and 69 years old in good health. Partial CDR3 DNA: TGTGCCAGCTCACGGTTGCGAGAACCCAATGAG. Protein sequence: CASSRLREPNE. The whole CDR3 protein reads CASSRLREPNEQFF.